These 16 T cell receptor beta chains originate from one sample sequenced in a study of blood T cell repertoires in COVID-19. Here immunoSEQ multiplex PCR was the method, and the copy in TCRdb shows in-frame clones only, minus some. The sample has tens of thousands of clones, approximately 83% seen once. Sequenced input: peripheral blood. The receptors come from a man aged 35-49 years with COVID-19, enrolled during active disease.

V and J are TRBV5-4 and TRBJ1-1, with 7 nucleotides matching TRBD1. This CDR3 spans 14 amino acids. Trimming cost V 4 bases and J 4 bases; bases outside gene matches: 7. Per germline, CDR1 SGHNT and CDR2 YYREEE (reference sequence). The CDR3 bases are TGTGCCAGCAGCCTGACAGGGTCGGGCACTGAAGCTTTCTTT. Translating gives CASSLTGSGTEAFF.

The chain has TRBV18 and TRBJ2-1, with 16 bases that match TRBD2. Germline V CDR1 and CDR2: KGHSH, LQKENI. CDR3 size: 16 residues. After removal of 0 bases from V and 7 bases from J, the junction contained 0 bases not matched to a gene. The CDR3 region is CASSPPGLAGGNEQFF. Here the CDR3 DNA reads TGTGCCAGCTCACCACCGGGACTAGCGGGGGGGAATGAGCAGTTCTTC.

The V and J genes are TRBV4-1 and TRBJ2-3; 11 bases are a match to TRBD2. The CDR3 loop spans 16 amino acids. CDR1 is MGHRA, CDR2 YSYEKL, per germline. V lost 3 bases, J lost 6 bases, and 8 bases stayed unmatched. The CDR3 DNA reads as TGCGCCAGCAGCCATGCGGTGGGACTAGCGGCGGATACGCAGTATTTT. Amino acid sequence: CASSHAVGLAADTQYF.

The chain recombines TRBV3-1 (or the pseudogene TRBV3-2) with TRBJ1-2; D is ambiguous. CDR1 LGHDT and CDR2 YNNKEL come from the germline V gene (reference sequence). The CDR3 totals 13 residues. The germline V and J ends were trimmed by 3 bases and 5 bases, with 10 bases remaining between them. The CDR3 coding sequence is TGTGCCAGCAGCCAGGAGGGTGGGTATGGCTACACCTTC. It encodes CASSQEGGYGYTF.

This clone was counted once. V usage is TRBV6-5 and J usage is TRBJ2-3; TRBD2 matches at 8 bases. The CDR3 contains 15 residues. From germline, CDR1 is MNHEY and CDR2 SVGAGI. V lost 4 bases to trimming and J lost 2 bases; unmatched junction nucleotides: 5. In nucleotides, the CDR3 is TGTGCCAGCAGTTCAACTAGCGGCTACACAGATACGCAGTATTTT. It translates to CASSSTSGYTDTQYF.

V is TRBV6-1 and J is TRBJ1-5; D gene unclear. The CDR3 is 14 amino acids. The V gene lost 3 bases and the J gene lost 6 bases, with 12 bases spanning the gap. Germline V gives CDR1 MNHNS, CDR2 SASEGT. The CDR3 region has the DNA TGTGCCAGCAGTGACCACAGTGGTCCTCAGCCCCAGCATTTT. Translating it yields CASSDHSGPQPQHF.

The V gene is TRBV4-2, the J gene TRBJ1-4; 8 bases are shared with TRBD1. Germline-derived CDR1 and CDR2 are LGHNA and YNFKEQ. The CDR3 sequence is 17 residues long. The V segment lost 0 bases and the J segment 6 bases; nucleotides outside the gene matches: 9. CDR3: CASSQDGSGGQYEKLFF. In DNA form, the CDR3 reads TGTGCCAGCAGCCAAGATGGGTCAGGGGGCCAATATGAAAAACTGTTTTTT.

This rearrangement joins TRBV5-4 to TRBJ2-3, with TRBD2 matching 7 bases. The CDR3 runs 15 residues. Looked up from germline, CDR1 is SGHNT and CDR2 is YYREEE (reference sequence). V was pared by 3 bases and J by 2 bases, with 6 bases of the junction left unmatched. The CDR3 nucleotides are TGTGCCAGCAGCTCCTTCGGGGGGATCACAGATACGCAGTATTTT. Protein sequence: CASSSFGGITDTQYF.

This chain links TRBV5-1 with TRBJ2-2; TRBD2 matches at 12 bases. CDR3 size: 14 residues. Germline-derived CDR1 and CDR2 are SGHRS and YFSETQ. After removal of 4 bases from V and 9 bases from J, the junction contained 4 bases not matched to a gene. CDR3 nucleotide sequence: TGCGCCAGCAGCCGCGGACTAGCGGGGCGGGAGCTGTTTTTT. Protein sequence: CASSRGLAGRELFF.

This clone was seen only a few times. V usage is TRBV9 and J usage is TRBJ1-1; D unclear. Germline V CDR1 and CDR2: SGDLS, YYNGEE. CDR3 length: 13 residues. V dropped 2 bases and J dropped 6 bases, with 11 bases sitting between them. CDR3 in DNA: TGTGCCAGCAGCGTCGGCCGGGAGGCTGAAGCTTTCTTT. It specifies CASSVGREAEAFF.

This chain joins TRBV14 and TRBJ2-1, with 11 positions matching TRBD1. Germline V gene data show CDR1 as SGHDN and CDR2 as FVKESK. Losses at the gene ends were 4 bases for V and 4 bases for J; bases not matched to a gene: 6. The CDR3 has 16 residues. The CDR3 coding sequence is TGTGCCAGCAGCCCGATTGGACAGGGGGCTTACAATGAGCAGTTCTTC. As protein: CASSPIGQGAYNEQFF.

The J gene is TRBJ1-5, the V gene TRBV6-7; 9 nucleotides match TRBD1. TRBV6-7 is assigned to the ORF class and has an uncertain function. V lost 7 bases, J lost 7 bases, and 17 bases stayed unmatched. This CDR3 comprises 17 residues. The CDR3 is CASTNGGTGFVGQPQHF. The CDR3 DNA reads TGTGCCAGCACCAATGGGGGGACAGGGTTTGTCGGACAGCCCCAGCATTTT.

As concerns this clone: Germline is not matched at one junction end, which may reflect a read error. V usage is TRBV27 and J usage is TRBJ2-7; TRBD2 aligns across 14 bases. Germline CDR1 MNHEY, CDR2 SMNVEV (reference sequence). The CDR3 length is 18 residues. The CDR3 loop reads CASSASGTSGGGAYGQYF. Written as DNA, the CDR3 is TGTGCCAGCAGTGCCTCCGGGACTAGCGGGGGAGGCGCCTACGGGCAGTACTTC.

This clone is a singleton in its sample. The chain is built from TRBV6-5 and TRBJ1-1; TRBD1 is a possible D gene (6 bases). This CDR3 region has 10 residues. CDR1 and CDR2 from the germline V gene are MNHEY and SVGAGI. Trimming took 7 bases from V and 8 from J, leaving 8 bases between them. The CDR3 nucleotides are TGTGCCAGCACAGGGGAAGAAGCTTTCTTT. Translated, it gives CASTGEEAFF.

The chain links TRBV18 to TRBJ1-1; possible D gene TRBD1, 5 bases. Germline CDR1 and CDR2: KGHSH and LQKENI. This CDR3 region has 14 residues. V lost 3 bases and J lost 6, with 14 bases in between. CDR3 amino acids: CASSPQGIFAEAFF. The DNA for the CDR3 is TGTGCCAGCTCACCTCAGGGAATATTCGCTGAAGCTTTCTTT.

There are a few counts of this clone. The gene calls are TRBV6-1 and TRBJ1-6; D not resolved. CDR1 and CDR2 from the germline V gene are MNHNS and SASEGT. The CDR3 is 14 residues long. V lost 2 bases, J lost 12 bases, and 14 bases lay in between. The CDR3 sequence is CASSEYPLREPLHF. In nucleotides, the CDR3 is TGTGCCAGCAGTGAATACCCTCTTCGGGAACCCCTCCACTTT.